These T cell receptor beta chains were read from a single sample in a study of immune evolution from preneoplasia to lung adenocarcinoma. Method: immunoSEQ multiplex PCR; TCRdb's copy keeps in-frame clones and lacks some. The data contain a few thousand clones, around 88% of them singletons. What was sequenced was FFPE lung adenocarcinoma in situ tissue. Receptor source: a person aged 55-79 years with lung adenocarcinoma. CDR3s include the opening cysteine and the closing phenylalanine or tryptophan. Fields, in order: J gene, V gene, D gene, CDR3 length, clone size, CDR3 protein, CDR3 DNA. The D gene is left open where the match is weak. Clone sizes are given selectively: once, few, many, or a class where the clone is expanded.

j_gene: TRBJ2-2; v_gene: TRBV9; d_gene: TRBD2; len: 17; abundance: NA; CDR3aa: CASSVAGAGANTGELFF; CDR3nt: TGTGCCAGCAGCGTAGCCGGAGCGGGAGCGAACACCGGGGAGCTGTTTTTT
j_gene: TRBJ1-1; v_gene: TRBV25-1; d_gene: NA; len: 15; abundance: few; CDR3aa: CASSDSTRQATEAFF; CDR3nt: TGTGCCAGCAGTGATAGTACCCGACAGGCCACTGAAGCTTTCTTT
j_gene: TRBJ2-1; v_gene: TRBV12-5; d_gene: NA; len: 13; abundance: once; CDR3aa: CASGSNIDGEQFF; CDR3nt: TGTGCTAGTGGTTCAAATATCGACGGTGAGCAGTTCTTC
j_gene: TRBJ1-2; v_gene: TRBV29-1; d_gene: NA; len: 14; abundance: NA; CDR3aa: CSVEDRRRRYGYTF; CDR3nt: TGCAGCGTTGAAGATCGAAGAAGAAGGTATGGCTACACCTTC
j_gene: TRBJ1-4; v_gene: TRBV5-1; d_gene: TRBD1; len: 16; abundance: NA; CDR3aa: CASSLGTGTGLEKLFF; CDR3nt: TGCGCCAGCAGCTTGGGGACCGGGACAGGGCTGGAAAAACTGTTTTTT
j_gene: TRBJ2-1; v_gene: TRBV5-1; d_gene: TRBD2; len: 18; abundance: NA; CDR3aa: CASSLGTSGSSGYSEQFF; CDR3nt: TGCGCCAGCAGCCTAGGGACTAGCGGGAGTTCGGGCTACAGTGAGCAGTTCTTC
j_gene: TRBJ2-1; v_gene: TRBV5-6; d_gene: NA; len: 16; abundance: NA; CDR3aa: CASSLSRGARVNEQFF; CDR3nt: TGTGCCAGCAGCTTGAGTCGGGGGGCGCGAGTCAATGAGCAGTTCTTC
j_gene: TRBJ1-2; v_gene: TRBV29-1; d_gene: NA; len: 13; abundance: NA; CDR3aa: CSVGMRIGRGYTF; CDR3nt: TGCAGCGTTGGGATGCGTATTGGACGCGGCTACACCTTC
j_gene: TRBJ2-3; v_gene: TRBV9; d_gene: NA; len: 15; abundance: NA; CDR3aa: CASSVLRGSTDTQYF; CDR3nt: TGTGCCAGCAGCGTATTGCGCGGTAGCACAGATACGCAGTATTTT
j_gene: TRBJ2-3; v_gene: TRBV29-1; d_gene: TRBD1; len: 14; abundance: few; CDR3aa: CSVEGTGALDTQYF; CDR3nt: TGCAGCGTTGAAGGGACAGGGGCCTTGGATACGCAGTATTTT
j_gene: TRBJ1-2; v_gene: TRBV7-2; d_gene: TRBD1; len: 15; abundance: NA; CDR3aa: CASSSYRGLNYGYTF; CDR3nt: TGTGCCAGCAGCTCATACAGGGGTCTCAACTATGGCTACACCTTC
j_gene: TRBJ2-1; v_gene: TRBV5-1; d_gene: NA; len: 14; abundance: NA; CDR3aa: CASSLVGAYNEQFF; CDR3nt: TGCGCCAGCAGCTTGGTTGGAGCCTACAATGAGCAGTTCTTC
j_gene: TRBJ1-5; v_gene: TRBV28; d_gene: NA; len: 14; abundance: NA; CDR3aa: CASSPGWGNQPQHF; CDR3nt: TGTGCCAGCAGTCCAGGGTGGGGCAATCAGCCCCAGCATTTT
j_gene: TRBJ1-1; v_gene: TRBV28; d_gene: NA; len: 14; abundance: NA; CDR3aa: CASSPPQAFPEAFF; CDR3nt: TGTGCCAGCAGTCCCCCGCAGGCGTTCCCTGAAGCTTTCTTT
j_gene: TRBJ2-7; v_gene: TRBV5-1; d_gene: NA; len: 12; abundance: NA; CDR3aa: CASSLLGSEQYF; CDR3nt: TGCGCCAGCAGCCTCCTGGGTAGCGAGCAGTACTTC
j_gene: TRBJ2-3; v_gene: TRBV27; d_gene: TRBD2; len: 15; abundance: once; CDR3aa: CASSLLGGAPDTQYF; CDR3nt: TGTGCCAGCAGTTTACTCGGGGGGGCCCCAGATACGCAGTATTTT
j_gene: TRBJ2-3; v_gene: TRBV5-1; d_gene: NA; len: 13; abundance: once; CDR3aa: CASSMDGTDTQYF; CDR3nt: TGCGCCAGCAGCATGGACGGCACAGATACGCAGTATTTT
j_gene: TRBJ2-7; v_gene: TRBV28; d_gene: TRBD1; len: 12; abundance: NA; CDR3aa: CASSWTGAEQYF; CDR3nt: TGTGCCAGCAGCTGGACAGGGGCCGAGCAGTACTTC
j_gene: TRBJ2-7; v_gene: TRBV7-8; d_gene: NA; len: 12; abundance: NA; CDR3aa: CASSSPPYEQYF; CDR3nt: TGTGCCAGCAGCTCCCCACCCTACGAGCAGTACTTC
j_gene: TRBJ2-7; v_gene: TRBV6-5; d_gene: TRBD1; len: 16; abundance: NA; CDR3aa: CASSSGTGLSPYEQYF; CDR3nt: TGTGCCAGCAGTTCCGGGACAGGGCTATCCCCCTACGAGCAGTACTTC
j_gene: TRBJ2-2; v_gene: TRBV29-1; d_gene: TRBD2; len: 13; abundance: NA; CDR3aa: CSVPGGATGELFF; CDR3nt: TGCAGCGTTCCCGGGGGGGCCACCGGGGAGCTGTTTTTT
j_gene: TRBJ2-1; v_gene: TRBV5-1; d_gene: NA; len: 14; abundance: NA; CDR3aa: CASSLDHLYNEQFF; CDR3nt: TGCGCCAGCAGCTTGGACCACCTCTACAATGAGCAGTTCTTC
j_gene: TRBJ1-4; v_gene: TRBV15; d_gene: NA; len: 14; abundance: NA; CDR3aa: CATSRDPADEKLFF; CDR3nt: TGTGCCACCAGCAGAGATCCCGCGGACGAAAAACTGTTTTTT
j_gene: TRBJ1-6; v_gene: TRBV5-1; d_gene: NA; len: 15; abundance: NA; CDR3aa: CASSTLGELNSPLHF; CDR3nt: TGCGCCAGCAGCACCCTTGGGGAGCTTAATTCACCCCTCCACTTT
j_gene: TRBJ2-7; v_gene: TRBV18; d_gene: TRBD2; len: 18; abundance: NA; CDR3aa: CASSRTSGSVKGSYEQYF; CDR3nt: TGTGCCAGCTCGCGCACTAGCGGGAGTGTGAAGGGATCCTACGAGCAGTACTTC
j_gene: TRBJ1-1; v_gene: TRBV27; d_gene: NA; len: 18; abundance: NA; CDR3aa: CASSRSGDPIMPNTEAFF; CDR3nt: TGTGCCAGCAGTCGCTCAGGGGACCCGATAATGCCCAACACTGAAGCTTTCTTT
j_gene: TRBJ2-7; v_gene: TRBV6-6; d_gene: NA; len: 14; abundance: NA; CDR3aa: CASSYSAGQYEQYF; CDR3nt: TGTGCCAGCAGTTACTCCGCGGGACAATACGAGCAGTACTTC
j_gene: TRBJ1-5; v_gene: TRBV19; d_gene: NA; len: 12; abundance: NA; CDR3aa: CASRHSNQPQHF; CDR3nt: TGTGCCAGTAGGCATTCCAATCAGCCCCAGCATTTT
j_gene: TRBJ2-3; v_gene: TRBV11-2; d_gene: NA; len: 14; abundance: NA; CDR3aa: CASELPRKGDTQYF; CDR3nt: TGTGCCAGCGAACTACCCCGAAAAGGAGATACGCAGTATTTT
j_gene: TRBJ2-2; v_gene: TRBV10-1; d_gene: TRBD1; len: 18; abundance: NA; CDR3aa: CASSVSQGANLNTGELFF; CDR3nt: TGCGCCAGCAGTGTTAGCCAGGGGGCGAACCTGAACACCGGGGAGCTGTTTTTT
j_gene: TRBJ1-3; v_gene: TRBV9; d_gene: NA; len: 15; abundance: few; CDR3aa: CASSVDRAGDDTIYF; CDR3nt: TGTGCCAGCAGCGTAGACCGGGCAGGGGATGACACCATATATTTT
j_gene: TRBJ2-5; v_gene: TRBV10-3; d_gene: NA; len: 11; abundance: NA; CDR3aa: CAISEKETQYF; CDR3nt: TGTGCCATCAGTGAAAAAGAGACCCAGTACTTC
j_gene: TRBJ2-1; v_gene: TRBV9; d_gene: NA; len: 16; abundance: NA; CDR3aa: CASSVGGGSSYNEQFF; CDR3nt: TGTGCCAGCAGCGTAGGAGGGGGAAGCTCCTACAATGAGCAGTTCTTC
j_gene: TRBJ2-3; v_gene: TRBV30; d_gene: TRBD2; len: 14; abundance: NA; CDR3aa: CAWTSGREADTQYF; CDR3nt: TGTGCCTGGACTAGCGGGAGGGAAGCAGATACGCAGTATTTT
j_gene: TRBJ2-2; v_gene: TRBV18; d_gene: NA; len: 16; abundance: NA; CDR3aa: CASSPPGTVNTGELFF; CDR3nt: TGTGCCAGCTCACCACCGGGGACGGTTAACACCGGGGAGCTGTTTTTT
j_gene: TRBJ2-4; v_gene: TRBV28; d_gene: NA; len: 16; abundance: NA; CDR3aa: CASSLAGDVAKNIQYF; CDR3nt: TGTGCCAGCAGTCTGGCAGGGGATGTAGCCAAAAACATTCAGTACTTC
j_gene: TRBJ1-4; v_gene: TRBV28; d_gene: NA; len: 15; abundance: once; CDR3aa: CASSFTGSPNEKLFF; CDR3nt: TGTGCCAGCAGCTTTACAGGGTCACCTAATGAAAAACTGTTTTTT
j_gene: TRBJ2-7; v_gene: TRBV27; d_gene: NA; len: 12; abundance: NA; CDR3aa: CATQSRAYEQYF; CDR3nt: TGTGCCACCCAAAGCAGGGCCTACGAGCAGTACTTC
j_gene: TRBJ2-7; v_gene: TRBV4-3; d_gene: NA; len: 15; abundance: once; CDR3aa: CASSQEVLASYEQYF; CDR3nt: TGCGCCAGCAGCCAAGAGGTACTTGCCTCCTACGAGCAGTACTTC
j_gene: TRBJ2-1; v_gene: TRBV5-4; d_gene: TRBD2; len: 15; abundance: NA; CDR3aa: CASRPEPSGRNEQFF; CDR3nt: TGTGCCAGCAGACCGGAACCTAGCGGGAGAAATGAGCAGTTCTTC
j_gene: TRBJ2-3; v_gene: TRBV6-1; d_gene: NA; len: 15; abundance: NA; CDR3aa: CASSEETASWDTQYF; CDR3nt: TGTGCCAGCAGTGAAGAGACGGCTAGCTGGGATACGCAGTATTTT
j_gene: TRBJ1-3; v_gene: TRBV2; d_gene: NA; len: 13; abundance: NA; CDR3aa: CASSQIVGNTIYF; CDR3nt: TGTGCCAGCAGCCAAATCGTGGGAAACACCATATATTTT
j_gene: TRBJ2-3; v_gene: TRBV9; d_gene: NA; len: 16; abundance: NA; CDR3aa: CASSPPSGPTEDTQYF; CDR3nt: TGTGCCAGCAGCCCCCCCTCCGGGCCCACTGAGGATACGCAGTATTTT
j_gene: TRBJ2-1; v_gene: TRBV20-1; d_gene: NA; len: 11; abundance: NA; CDR3aa: CSATMYDEQFF; CDR3nt: TGCAGTGCGACCATGTACGATGAGCAGTTCTTC
j_gene: TRBJ1-5; v_gene: TRBV19; d_gene: TRBD1; len: 14; abundance: NA; CDR3aa: CASRTGQYHQPQHF; CDR3nt: TGTGCCAGCCGGACAGGCCAGTACCATCAGCCCCAGCATTTT
j_gene: TRBJ2-2; v_gene: TRBV6-5; d_gene: TRBD2; len: 16; abundance: NA; CDR3aa: CASSSQLAGAGGELFF; CDR3nt: TGTGCCAGCAGTTCGCAACTAGCGGGAGCGGGTGGGGAGCTGTTTTTT
j_gene: TRBJ2-7; v_gene: TRBV4-2; d_gene: NA; len: 15; abundance: NA; CDR3aa: CASSQDHRVPYEQYF; CDR3nt: TGTGCCAGCAGCCAGGACCACAGGGTTCCCTACGAGCAGTACTTC